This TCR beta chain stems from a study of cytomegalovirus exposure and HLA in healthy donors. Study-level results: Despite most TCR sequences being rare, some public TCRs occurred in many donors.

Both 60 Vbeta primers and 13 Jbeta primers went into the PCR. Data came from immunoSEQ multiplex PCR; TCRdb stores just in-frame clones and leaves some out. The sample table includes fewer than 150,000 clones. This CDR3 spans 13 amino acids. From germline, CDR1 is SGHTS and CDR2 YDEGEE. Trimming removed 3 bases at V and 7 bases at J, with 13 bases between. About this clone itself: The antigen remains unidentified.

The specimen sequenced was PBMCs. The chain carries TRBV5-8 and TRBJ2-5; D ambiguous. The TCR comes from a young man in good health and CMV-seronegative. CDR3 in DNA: TGTGCCAGCAGCTGGCAGCCCTCAGGGACCCAGTACTTC. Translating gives CASSWQPSGTQYF.